Below are 2 T cell receptor beta chains sequenced from a single sample in a study of T-cell reconstitution after alpha-beta-depleted transplantation in children. Preparing the TCRbeta library involved the use of unique molecular identifiers. From the PCR reads, TCRdb called clonotypes with MiXCR, one entry per CDR3 protein. The sample records hundreds of thousands of distinct CDR3 sequences, around 13% being singletons. Source: PBMCs, taken before TCRalphabeta/CD19-depleted stem cell transplant. The receptors stem from a girl aged 2 to 9 with congenital amegakaryocytic thrombocytopenia, due to receive a stem cell transplant.

At least ten counts were recorded for this clonotype. This sequence joins TRBV12-3 or TRBV12-4 and TRBJ2-1; unclear D gene. The CDR3 is made up of 15 amino acids. Trimming cost V 5 bases and J 0 bases, with 11 bases left between them. The CDR3 reads CASSQLVSSYNEQFF. The CDR3 DNA follows: TGTGCCAGCAGTCAGCTAGTCAGCTCCTACAATGAGCAGTTCTTC.

This clonotype was counted only a few times. One end of the junction does not line up with germline, which may come from a read error. This sequence joins TRBV5-1 and TRBJ2-1, with 10 bases that match TRBD2. CDR1 is SGHRS, CDR2 YFSETQ, per germline. This CDR3 has 17 residues. DNA of the CDR3: TGCGCCAGCAGCGGGCTAGCGGGAGTTCAAGGCCTCAATGAACAGTTCTTC. Its protein is CASSGLAGVQGLNEQFF. The full variable domain, in which reference TRBV5-1 and TRBJ2-1 provide the parts outside the CDR3, is KAGVTQTPRYLIKTRGQQVTLSCSPISGHRSVSWYQQTPGQGLQFLFEYFSETQRNKGNFPGRFSGRQFSNSRSEMNVSTLELGDSALYLCASSGLAGVQGLNEQFFGPGTRLTVL.